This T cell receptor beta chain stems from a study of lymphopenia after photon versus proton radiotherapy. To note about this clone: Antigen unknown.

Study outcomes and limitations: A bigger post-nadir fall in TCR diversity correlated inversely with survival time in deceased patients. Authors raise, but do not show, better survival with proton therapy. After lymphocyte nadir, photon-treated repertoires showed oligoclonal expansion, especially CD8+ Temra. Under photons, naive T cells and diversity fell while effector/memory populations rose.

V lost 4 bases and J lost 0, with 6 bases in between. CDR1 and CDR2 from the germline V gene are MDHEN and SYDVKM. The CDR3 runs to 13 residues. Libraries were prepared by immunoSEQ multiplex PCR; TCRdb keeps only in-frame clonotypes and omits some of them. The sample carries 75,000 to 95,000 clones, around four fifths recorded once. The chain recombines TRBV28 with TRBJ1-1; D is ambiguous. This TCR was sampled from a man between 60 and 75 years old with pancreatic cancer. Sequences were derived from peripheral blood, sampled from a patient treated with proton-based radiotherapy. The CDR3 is CASSSRLNTEAFF. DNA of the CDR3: TGTGCCAGCAGTTCCAGACTGAACACTGAAGCTTTCTTT.